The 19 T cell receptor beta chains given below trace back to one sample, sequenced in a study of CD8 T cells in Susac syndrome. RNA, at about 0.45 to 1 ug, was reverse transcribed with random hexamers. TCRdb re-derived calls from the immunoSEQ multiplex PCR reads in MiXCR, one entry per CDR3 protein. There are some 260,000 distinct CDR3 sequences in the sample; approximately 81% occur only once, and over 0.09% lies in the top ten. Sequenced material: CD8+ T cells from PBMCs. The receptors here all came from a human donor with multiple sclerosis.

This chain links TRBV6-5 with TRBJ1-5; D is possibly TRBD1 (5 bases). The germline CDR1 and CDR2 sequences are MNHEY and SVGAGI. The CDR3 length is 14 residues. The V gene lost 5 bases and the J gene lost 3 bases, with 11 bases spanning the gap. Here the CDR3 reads CASSRGEFNQPQHF. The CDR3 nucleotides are TGTGCCAGCAGTCGAGGGGAGTTCAATCAGCCCCAGCATTTT.

CDR3 nucleotides: TGTGCCACCAGCAGAGAGGATAGCGGGATGGACGATGAGCAGTTCTTC. Protein: CATSREDSGMDDEQFF. The chain employs TRBV15 and TRBJ2-1; TRBD2 matches 8 bases. Germline CDR1 and CDR2: LNHNV and YYDKDF (reference sequence). V was clipped by 0 bases and J by 8 bases; unmatched bases: 9. CDR3 size: 16 residues.

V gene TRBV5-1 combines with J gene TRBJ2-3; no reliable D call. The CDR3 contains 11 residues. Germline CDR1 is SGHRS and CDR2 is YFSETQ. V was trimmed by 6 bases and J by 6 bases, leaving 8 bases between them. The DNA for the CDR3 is TGCGCCAGCAATGGAAGGGATACGCAGTATTTT. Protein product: CASNGRDTQYF. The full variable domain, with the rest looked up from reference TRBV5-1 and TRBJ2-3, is KAGVTQTPRYLIKTRGQQVTLSCSPISGHRSVSWYQQTPGQGLQFLFEYFSETQRNKGNFPGRFSGRQFSNSRSEMNVSTLELGDSALYLCASNGRDTQYFGPGTRLTVL.

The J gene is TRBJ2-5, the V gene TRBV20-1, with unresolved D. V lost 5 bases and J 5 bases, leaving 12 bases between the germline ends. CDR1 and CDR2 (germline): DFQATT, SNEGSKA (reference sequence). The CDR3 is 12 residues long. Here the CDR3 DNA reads TGCAGTGCTCGCAGGTATACGGAGACCCAGTACTTC. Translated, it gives CSARRYTETQYF.

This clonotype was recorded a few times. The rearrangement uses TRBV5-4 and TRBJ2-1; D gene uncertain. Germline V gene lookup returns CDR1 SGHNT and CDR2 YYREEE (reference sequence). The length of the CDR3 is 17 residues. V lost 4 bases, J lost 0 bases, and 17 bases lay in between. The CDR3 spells CASSPLGQKSSYNEQFF. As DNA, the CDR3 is TGTGCCAGCAGCCCCCTGGGCCAAAAGAGCTCCTACAATGAGCAGTTCTTC.

CDR3 nucleotides: TGTGCCAGCAGCGTAGAACCGGGACTAGCCACCTACGAGCAGTACTTC. This codes for CASSVEPGLATYEQYF. The chain links TRBV9 to TRBJ2-7; 9 bases are a match to TRBD2. CDR3 length: 16 residues. V dropped 0 bases and J dropped 2; count of bases not matched to a gene: 6. The germline V gene has CDR1 SGDLS and CDR2 YYNGEE.

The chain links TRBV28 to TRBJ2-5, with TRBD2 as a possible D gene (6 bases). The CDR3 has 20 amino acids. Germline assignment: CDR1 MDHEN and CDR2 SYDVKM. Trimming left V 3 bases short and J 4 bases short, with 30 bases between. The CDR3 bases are TGTGCCAGCAGTTTTTCCGCGTGGGTGCGGGCGGGATCGAGACGAGAGACCCAGTACTTC. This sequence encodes CASSFSAWVRAGSRRETQYF.

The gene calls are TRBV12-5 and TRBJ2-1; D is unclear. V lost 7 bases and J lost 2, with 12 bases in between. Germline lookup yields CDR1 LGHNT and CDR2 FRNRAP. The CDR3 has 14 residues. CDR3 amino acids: CASVSSFPYNEQFF. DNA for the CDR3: TGTGCTAGTGTTTCAAGCTTCCCCTACAATGAGCAGTTCTTC. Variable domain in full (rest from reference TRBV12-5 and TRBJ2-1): DARVTQTPRHKVTEMGQEVTMRCQPILGHNTVFWYRQTMMQGLELLAYFRNRAPLDDSGMPKDRFSAEMPDATLATLKIQPSEPRDSAVYFCASVSSFPYNEQFFGPGTRLTVL.

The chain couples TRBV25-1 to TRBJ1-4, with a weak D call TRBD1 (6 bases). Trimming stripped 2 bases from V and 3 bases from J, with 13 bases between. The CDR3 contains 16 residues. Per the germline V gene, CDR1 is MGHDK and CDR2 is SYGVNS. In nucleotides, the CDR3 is TGTGCCAGCAGTGAAACAGGGTGGAGTGCTAATGAAAAACTGTTTTTT. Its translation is CASSETGWSANEKLFF.

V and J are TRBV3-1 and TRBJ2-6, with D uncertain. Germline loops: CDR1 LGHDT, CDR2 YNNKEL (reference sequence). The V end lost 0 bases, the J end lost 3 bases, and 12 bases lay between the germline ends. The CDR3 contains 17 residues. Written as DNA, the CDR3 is TGTGCCAGCAGCCAAGATGGGTCCCCGTTTGGGGCCAACGTCCTGACTTTC. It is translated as CASSQDGSPFGANVLTF.

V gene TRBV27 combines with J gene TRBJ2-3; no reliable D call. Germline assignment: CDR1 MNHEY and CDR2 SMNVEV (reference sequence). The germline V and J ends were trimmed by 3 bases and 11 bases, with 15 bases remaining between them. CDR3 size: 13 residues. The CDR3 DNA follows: TGTGCCAGCAGTTTGGGTCGATTGGATGGGCAGTATTTT. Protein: CASSLGRLDGQYF.

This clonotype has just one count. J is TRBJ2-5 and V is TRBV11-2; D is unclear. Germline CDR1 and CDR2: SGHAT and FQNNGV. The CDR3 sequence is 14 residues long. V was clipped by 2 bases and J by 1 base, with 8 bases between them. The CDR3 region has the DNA TGTGCCAGCAGCTTACGCCCGTTCCAAGAGACCCAGTACTTC. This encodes CASSLRPFQETQYF.

The CDR3 reads CATQPAGVAGTETQYF. The CDR3 bases are TGTGCCACCCAGCCCGCGGGGGTGGCGGGAACAGAGACCCAGTACTTC. J is TRBJ2-5 and V is TRBV2; the match to TRBD2 covers 7 bases. The CDR3 runs 16 residues. In germline, CDR1 is SNHLY, CDR2 FYNNEI. With 10 bases clipped from V and 4 bases from J, the junction kept 18 bases outside the gene matches.

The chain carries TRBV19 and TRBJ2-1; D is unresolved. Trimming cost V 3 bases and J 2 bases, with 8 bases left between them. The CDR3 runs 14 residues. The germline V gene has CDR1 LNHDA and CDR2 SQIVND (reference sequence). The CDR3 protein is CASSISAAYNEQFF. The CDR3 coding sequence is TGTGCCAGTAGTATTTCTGCCGCCTACAATGAGCAGTTCTTC. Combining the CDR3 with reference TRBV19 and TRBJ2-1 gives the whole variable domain DGGITQSPKYLFRKEGQNVTLSCEQNLNHDAMYWYRQDPGQGLRLIYYSQIVNDFQKGDIAEGYSVSREKKESFPLTVTSAQKNPTAFYLCASSISAAYNEQFFGPGTRLTVL.

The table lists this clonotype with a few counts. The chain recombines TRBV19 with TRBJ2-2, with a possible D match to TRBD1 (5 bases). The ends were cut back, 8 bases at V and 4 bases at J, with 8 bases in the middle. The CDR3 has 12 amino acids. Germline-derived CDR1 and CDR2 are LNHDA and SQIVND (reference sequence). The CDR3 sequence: CASLGVTGELFF. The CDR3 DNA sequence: TGTGCCAGTTTAGGGGTCACCGGGGAGCTGTTTTTT.

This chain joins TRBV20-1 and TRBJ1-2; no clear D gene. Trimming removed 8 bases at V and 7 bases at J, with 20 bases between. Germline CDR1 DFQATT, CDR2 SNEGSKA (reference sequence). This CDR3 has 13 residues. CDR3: CSSWKQSLGGYTF. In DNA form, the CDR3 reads TGCAGTTCCTGGAAGCAGAGTTTAGGTGGCTACACCTTC.

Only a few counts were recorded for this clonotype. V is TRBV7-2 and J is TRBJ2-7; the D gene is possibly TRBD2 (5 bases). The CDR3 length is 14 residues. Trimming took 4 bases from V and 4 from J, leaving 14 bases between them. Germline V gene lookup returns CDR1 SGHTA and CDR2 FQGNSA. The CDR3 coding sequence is TGTGCCAGCAGCTCAGGACTGGGCCAATACGAGCAGTACTTC. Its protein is CASSSGLGQYEQYF.

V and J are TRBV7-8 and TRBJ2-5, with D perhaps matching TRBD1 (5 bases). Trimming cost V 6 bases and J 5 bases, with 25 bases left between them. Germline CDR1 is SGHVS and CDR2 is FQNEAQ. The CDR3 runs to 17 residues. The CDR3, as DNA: TGTGCCAGCAGGAAAAGTAGGGCATCAGGGATGGGGGAGACCCAGTACTTC. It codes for CASRKSRASGMGETQYF.

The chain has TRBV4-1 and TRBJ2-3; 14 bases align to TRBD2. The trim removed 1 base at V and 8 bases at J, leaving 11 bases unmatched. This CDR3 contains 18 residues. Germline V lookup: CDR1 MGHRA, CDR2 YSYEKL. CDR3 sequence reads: CASSQATLGTSGGGTQYF. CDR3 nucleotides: TGCGCCAGCAGCCAAGCCACATTAGGGACTAGCGGGGGCGGTACGCAGTATTTT.